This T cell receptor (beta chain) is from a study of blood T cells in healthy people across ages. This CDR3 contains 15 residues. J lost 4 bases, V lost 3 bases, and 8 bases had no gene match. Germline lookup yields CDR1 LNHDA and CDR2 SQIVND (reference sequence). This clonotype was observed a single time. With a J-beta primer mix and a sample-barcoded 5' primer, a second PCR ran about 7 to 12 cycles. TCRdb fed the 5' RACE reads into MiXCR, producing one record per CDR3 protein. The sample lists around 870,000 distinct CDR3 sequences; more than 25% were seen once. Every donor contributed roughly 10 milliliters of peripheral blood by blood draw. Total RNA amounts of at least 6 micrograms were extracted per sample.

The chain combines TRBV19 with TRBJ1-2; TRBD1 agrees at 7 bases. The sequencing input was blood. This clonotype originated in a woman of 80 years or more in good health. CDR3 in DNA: TGTGCCAGTAGTATCGGGGACAGTCCCACCTATGGCTACACCTTC. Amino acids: CASSIGDSPTYGYTF.